This section outlines one T cell receptor beta chain sequence together with its context. This CDR3 has 16 amino acids. The V gene's germline CDR1 is SGHTS and CDR2 YDEGEE. Trimming pared 0 bases from V and 0 bases from J, leaving 10 bases between. Clones were read by immunoSEQ multiplex PCR, and TCRdb kept only the in-frame ones, dropping some. The sample carries about 280,000 clones, approximately 85% recorded once. This record comes from a study of blood T cell repertoires in COVID-19. V usage is TRBV5-8 and J usage is TRBJ1-3; maybe TRBD1 (6 bases). Sequencing was performed on peripheral blood. This receptor was identified in a human donor in a cohort sampled during active COVID-19. In DNA form, the CDR3 reads TGTGCCAGCAGCTTGGGGGGACACCTCTCTGGAAACACCATATATTTT. It yields the protein CASSLGGHLSGNTIYF.